The rows below give T cell receptor beta chains drawn from one sample of a study of T cell responses to AZD1222 COVID-19 vaccine. Here immunoSEQ multiplex PCR was the method, and the copy in TCRdb shows in-frame clones only, minus some. The profile shows some 250,000 clones, almost 95% of them singletons. The sample in question was peripheral blood, obtained 28 days after the second AZD1222 dose. The receptors come from an adult who received the AZD1222 COVID-19 vaccine. Each CDR3 is given with its conserved first and last residue. The order of the fields is clone size, V gene, D gene, J gene, CDR3 protein, CDR3 DNA. D genes are given only for firm matches. A clone size is listed for some rows: how often the clone was seen (once, few, many), or a class if it is expanded.

NA,TRBV20-1,NA,TRBJ1-2,CSASGSGYGYTF,TGCAGTGCTAGTGGGTCAGGGTATGGCTACACCTTC
NA,TRBV28,NA,TRBJ2-1,CASSSPGVRSANEQFF,TGTGCCAGCAGTTCCCCCGGCGTACGCTCGGCTAATGAGCAGTTCTTC
NA,TRBV3-1/TRBV3-2,NA,TRBJ1-1,CASSPGVRNTEAFF,TGTGCCAGCAGCCCTGGGGTAAGGAACACTGAAGCTTTCTTT
NA,TRBV5-4,NA,TRBJ2-3,CASSPRKTDTQYF,TGTGCCAGCAGCCCAAGGAAGACAGATACGCAGTATTTT
NA,TRBV5-8,NA,TRBJ1-5,CASSLVRGNQPQHF,TGTGCCAGCAGCTTGGTCAGGGGCAATCAGCCCCAGCATTTT
NA,TRBV27,TRBD1,TRBJ1-5,CASSRQGTVYSNQPQHF,TGTGCCAGCAGTCGACAGGGGACCGTCTATAGCAATCAGCCCCAGCATTTT
NA,TRBV19,NA,TRBJ1-5,CASSIDRLGSAQHF,TGTGCCAGTAGTATAGATCGCTTGGGTTCGGCCCAGCATTTT
once,TRBV5-8,TRBD2,TRBJ2-1,CASSLGTSGYNEQFF,TGTGCCAGCAGCTTGGGGACTAGCGGATACAATGAGCAGTTCTTC
NA,TRBV16,TRBD1,TRBJ1-2,CASSQETGVAGYTF,TGTGCCAGCAGCCAAGAGACAGGGGTTGCTGGCTACACCTTC
NA,TRBV3-1/TRBV3-2,NA,TRBJ1-1,CASSAGTANTEAFF,TGTGCCAGCAGTGCTGGGACGGCGAACACTGAAGCTTTCTTT
NA,TRBV5-1,TRBD2,TRBJ2-3,CASSLRTSSTDTQYF,TGCGCCAGCAGCTTGCGGACTAGCTCAACAGATACGCAGTATTTT
NA,TRBV27,NA,TRBJ2-2,CASTRWADRTDRVGELFF,TGTGCCAGCACTCGTTGGGCGGACCGGACAGATCGAGTCGGGGAGCTGTTTTTT
NA,TRBV7-2,NA,TRBJ1-1,CASSFTDSTEAFF,TGTGCCAGCAGCTTTACGGACAGTACTGAAGCTTTCTTT
NA,TRBV2,NA,TRBJ2-3,CASRGQPDTQYF,TGTGCCAGCAGGGGGCAGCCAGATACGCAGTATTTT
NA,TRBV5-1,NA,TRBJ1-1,CASSKDPGGTEAFF,TGCGCCAGCAGCAAGGACCCCGGGGGCACTGAAGCTTTCTTT
NA,TRBV7-3,NA,TRBJ1-5,CASRAYGGGPENGIQPQHF,TGTGCCAGCAGAGCTTACGGTGGAGGGCCGGAGAATGGGATTCAGCCCCAGCATTTT
once,TRBV4-2,NA,TRBJ1-3,CASSQGAGSGNTIYF,TGTGCCAGCAGCCAAGGGGCAGGGTCTGGAAACACCATATATTTT
NA,TRBV7-8,NA,TRBJ1-1,CASSLGQGNTEAFF,TGTGCCAGCAGCTTAGGGCAGGGGAACACTGAAGCTTTCTTT
NA,TRBV28,NA,TRBJ1-5,CASSSVNQPQHF,TGTGCCAGCAGTTCGGTCAATCAGCCCCAGCATTTT
once,TRBV9,NA,TRBJ1-3,CASSPRLAGRSGNTIYF,TGTGCCAGCAGCCCCCGTTTAGCAGGGAGGTCTGGAAACACCATATATTTT
NA,TRBV27,TRBD2,TRBJ2-1,CATRLAGAYNEQFF,TGTGCCACCCGACTAGCGGGGGCCTACAATGAGCAGTTCTTC